This TCR beta chain was identified in a study of T cell repertoires in cytomegalovirus infection. Study-level information: In public TCR beta signatures, there were indications of both CMV infection and matching HLA type.

Germline CDR1 reads SGHVS; CDR2 reads FNYEAQ. The CDR3 is made up of 13 amino acids. V shed 6 bases and J shed 10 bases, with 13 bases lying between them. A note on this clonotype: Antigen unknown. This may come from a read error, since a much larger clone is one base off.

Study-level results: Frequencies of public TCR beta families were cumulated, and this identified carriers of CMV plus the relevant HLA. The ex vivo response was dominated by HLA-C-restricted CMV-specific TCR beta clonotypes.

TCRdb analysed the reads with MiXCR anew, one entry per CDR3 protein. This sample has 300,000 to 400,000 distinct CDR3 sequences, with 15% to 20% found just once. Sequencing was carried out using PBMCs. This chain uses TRBV7-6 with TRBJ1-6; possible D gene TRBD1, 6 bases. The receptor was derived from a human donor in good health (CMV status not recorded). Some clones in this sample may be carry-over from other donors' samples. The CDR3 loop reads CASRGAGKSPLHF. The DNA of the CDR3 is TGTGCCAGCAGGGGGGCAGGGAAATCACCCCTCCACTTT.